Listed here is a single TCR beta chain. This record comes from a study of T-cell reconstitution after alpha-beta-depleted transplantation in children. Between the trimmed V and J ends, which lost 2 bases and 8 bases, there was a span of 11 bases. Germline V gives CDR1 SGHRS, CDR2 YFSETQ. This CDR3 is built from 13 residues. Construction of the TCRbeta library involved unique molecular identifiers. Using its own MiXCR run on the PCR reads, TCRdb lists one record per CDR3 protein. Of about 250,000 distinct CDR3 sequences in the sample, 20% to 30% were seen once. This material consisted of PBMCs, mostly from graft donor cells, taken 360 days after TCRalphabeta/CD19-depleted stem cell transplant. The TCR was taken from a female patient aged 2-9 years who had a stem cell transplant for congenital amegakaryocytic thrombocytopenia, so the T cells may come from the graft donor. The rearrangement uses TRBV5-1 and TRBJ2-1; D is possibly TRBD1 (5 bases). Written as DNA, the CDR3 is TGCGCCAGCAGCTTAACAGGCGCCGATGAGCAGTTCTTC. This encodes CASSLTGADEQFF.